The rows below give T cell receptor delta chains drawn from one sample of a study of gamma-delta T cells after stem cell transplantation. TCRdb fed the RT-PCR reads to CATT. Among roughly 2,200 delta-chain clones listed, around 40% were seen once. The specimen sequenced was gamma-delta T cells. The source is a human donor. It is not recorded whose cells these are; they may come from a transplant donor. Each CDR3 is given with its conserved first and last residue. A D gene is named only where the DNA matches it firmly. For some rows the clone size is stated as once, few or many, or as a class when expanded; others skip it.

TRDV2	.	medium-sized	TRDJ1	CACDSILRSEVDKLIF	TGTGCCTGTGACAGTATTCTCCGGAGTGAGGTGGATAAACTCATCTTT
TRDV2	TRDD3	few	TRDJ1	CACDTWGMSTDKLIF	TGTGCCTGTGACACCTGGGGGATGAGCACCGATAAACTCATCTTT
TRDV2	TRDD3	.	TRDJ1	CACVGGLLGDTAPDKLIF	TGTGCCTGTGTGGGCGGATTACTGGGGGATACCGCACCCGATAAACTCATCTTT
TRDV2	.	.	TRDJ1	CACDTVRGADKLIF	TGTGCCTGTGACACCGTTCGGGGGGCAGATAAACTCATCTTT
TRDV2	TRDD3	.	TRDJ1	CACDTLGGYGDNLIF	TGTGCCTGTGACACCCTTGGGGGATACGGCGATAACCTCATCTTT
TRDV2	.	large	TRDJ1	CACDTVGEVGSADKLIF	TGTGCCTGTGACACCGTTGGGGAGGTAGGTTCTGCCGATAAACTCATCTTT
TRDV2	TRDD3	.	TRDJ1	CACDTVGTGGYPGTDKLIF	TGTGCCTGTGACACCGTCGGAACTGGGGGATACCCGGGGACCGATAAACTCATCTTT
TRDV2	.	.	TRDJ1	CACDPIRTDKLIF	TGTGCCTGTGACCCGATCCGTACCGATAAACTCATCTTT
TRDV2	.	.	TRDJ1	CACDTLGGAPLGTDKLIF	TGTGCCTGTGACACCCTAGGGGGGGCCCCCCTTGGGACCGATAAACTCATCTTT
TRDV2	.	few	TRDJ1	CACYRLTGEYTDKLIF	TGTGCCTGTTACCGTCTGACTGGTGAGTACACCGATAAACTCATCTTT
TRDV2	.	.	TRDJ1	CACDDLRSTDKLIF	TGTGCCTGTGACGACCTACGGAGCACCGATAAACTCATCTTT
TRDV2	.	medium-sized	TRDJ1	CACDTLPTGDTGGTDKLIF	TGTGCCTGTGACACCCTTCCTACGGGGGATACTGGGGGGACCGATAAACTCATCTTT
TRDV1	.	.	TRDJ1	CALGEASFLLTYWGPPGKPIF	TGTGCTCTTGGGGAAGCCTCCTTCCTGCTGACTTACTGGGGCCCTCCGGGTAAACCCATCTTT
TRDV2	TRDD3	.	TRDJ3	CACDPAYGTGGYSTWDTRQMFF	TGTGCCTGTGACCCGGCGTACGGGACTGGGGGATACTCGACCTGGGACACCCGACAGATGTTTTTC
TRDV2	TRDD3	.	TRDJ1	CACDTVSTGGQENKRLIF	TGTGCCTGTGACACCGTTAGTACTGGGGGACAAGAAAATAAAAGACTCATCTTT
TRDV2	TRDD3	few	TRDJ1	CACDTVGYLGGVAYTDKLIF	TGTGCCTGTGACACCGTTGGGTATCTGGGGGGGGTTGCGTACACCGATAAACTCATCTTT
TRDV2	TRDD3	.	TRDJ1	CACDTLLGDSTPYTDNLIF	TGTGCCTGTGACACATTACTGGGGGATTCTACACCGTACACCGATAACCTCATCTTT
TRDV2	.	.	TRDJ1	CACDSLSLDTDKLIF	TGTGCCTGTGATTCTCTATCCCTGGACACCGATAAACTCATCTTT
TRDV2	.	.	TRDJ1	CACDTVAGVEYTDKLIF	TGTGCCTGTGACACCGTTGCCGGGGTAGAGTACACCGATAAACTCATCTTT
TRDV2	TRDD3	.	TRDJ1	CACDAVLGDTRVTDKLIF	TGTGCCTGTGACGCTGTCCTGGGGGATACGAGGGTCACCGATAAACTCATCTTT
TRDV2	TRDD3	.	TRDJ1	CACDTLTGGYETDKLIF	TGTGCCTGTGACACCCTTACTGGGGGATACGAAACCGATAAACTTATCTTT
TRDV2	TRDD3	.	TRDJ1	CACDMVGRDTHTDKLIF	TGTGCCTGTGACATGGTAGGGAGGGATACGCATACCGATAAACTCATCTTT
TRDV2	TRDD3	.	TRDJ2	CACDTLGDRPTAQLFF	TGTGCCTGTGACACCCTGGGGGATCGTCCGACAGCACAACTCTTCTTT
TRDV2	TRDD3	few	TRDJ1	CACAALRGAGGPYTDKLIF	TGTGCCTGTGCCGCCCTTAGGGGTGCTGGGGGACCTTACACCGATAAACTCATCTTT
TRDV2	TRDD3	.	TRDJ1	CACDTLTGGTHTDKLIF	TGTGCCTGTGACACCCTTACTGGGGGAACCCACACCGATAAACTCATCTTT
TRDV2	TRDD3	.	TRDJ1	CACDTFPTQLGDTPDNLIF	TGTGCCTGTGACACCTTCCCAACCCAACTGGGGGATACCCCCGATAACCTCATCTTT
TRDV2	TRDD3	.	TRDJ1	CACVPLRYGGGYTDKLIF	TGTGCCTGTGTCCCTCTACGGTATGGGGGAGGATACACCGATAAACTCATCTTT
TRDV2	TRDD3	few	TRDJ1	CACDTLTGGSTDKLIF	TGTGCCTGTGACACCCTTACTGGGGGATCCACCGATAAACTCATCTTT
TRDV2	TRDD3	few	TRDJ1	CACDTWGIPGEVLIF	TGTGCCTGTGACACCTGGGGGATACCGGGCGAGGTGCTCATCTTT
TRDV2	.	.	TRDJ1	CACDTVEGSGTDKLIF	TGTGCCTGTGACACCGTCGAAGGATCGGGCACCGATAAACTCATCTTT
TRDV2	TRDD3	.	TRDJ1	CACDPLRTGGRTDKLIF	TGTGCCTGTGACCCCTTACGGACTGGGGGACGCACCGATAAACTCATCTTT
TRDV2	TRDD3	.	TRDJ1	CACDALPRLGGSTHKLIF	TGTGCCTGTGACGCTCTCCCAAGACTGGGGGGCTCGACCCATAAACTCATCTTT
TRDV2	TRDD3	.	TRDJ1	CACDEWGINTDKLIF	TGTGCCTGTGACGAGTGGGGGATTAACACCGATAAACTCATCTTT
TRDV2	TRDD3	few	TRDJ1	CACDTLLGDTVIF	TGTGCCTGTGACACTTTACTGGGGGACACCGTCATCTTT
TRDV2	TRDD3	few	TRDJ1	CACDMIPTDPLGDTSPNDKLIF	TGTGCCTGTGACATGATTCCTACGGACCCCCTGGGGGATACGAGCCCGAACGATAAACTCATCTTT